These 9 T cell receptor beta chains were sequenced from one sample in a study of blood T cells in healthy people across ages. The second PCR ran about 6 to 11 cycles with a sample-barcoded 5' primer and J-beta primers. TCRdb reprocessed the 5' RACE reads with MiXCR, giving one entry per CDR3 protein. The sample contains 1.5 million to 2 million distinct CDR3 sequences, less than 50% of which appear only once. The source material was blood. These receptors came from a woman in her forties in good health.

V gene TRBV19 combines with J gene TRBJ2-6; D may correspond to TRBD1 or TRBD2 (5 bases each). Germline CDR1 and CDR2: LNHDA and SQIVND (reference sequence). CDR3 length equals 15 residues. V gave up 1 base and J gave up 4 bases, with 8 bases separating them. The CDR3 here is CASSIVGDGANVLTF. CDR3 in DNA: TGTGCCAGTAGTATAGTGGGGGACGGGGCCAACGTCCTGACTTTC. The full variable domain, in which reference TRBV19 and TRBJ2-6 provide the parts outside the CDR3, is DGGITQSPKYLFRKEGQNVTLSCEQNLNHDAMYWYRQDPGQGLRLIYYSQIVNDFQKGDIAEGYSVSREKKESFPLTVTSAQKNPTAFYLCASSIVGDGANVLTFGAGSRLTVL.

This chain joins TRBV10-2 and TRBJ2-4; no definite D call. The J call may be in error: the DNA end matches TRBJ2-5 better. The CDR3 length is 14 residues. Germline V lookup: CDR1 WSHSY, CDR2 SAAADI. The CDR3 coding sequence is TGCGCCAGCAGTGAGCTGGCTCCCCAAGAGACCCAGTACTTC. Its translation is CASSELAPQETQYF.

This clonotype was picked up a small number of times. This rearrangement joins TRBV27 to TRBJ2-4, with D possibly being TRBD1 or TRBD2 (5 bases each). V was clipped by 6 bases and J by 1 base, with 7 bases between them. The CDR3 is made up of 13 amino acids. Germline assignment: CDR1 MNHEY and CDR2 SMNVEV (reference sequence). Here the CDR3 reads CASRGTAKNIQYF. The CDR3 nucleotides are TGTGCCAGCAGGGGGACGGCCAAAAACATTCAGTACTTC.

The chain's CDR3 is CSAVTGNEQYF. Written as DNA, the CDR3 is TGCAGTGCAGTAACAGGGAATGAGCAGTACTTC. This sequence joins TRBV20-1 and TRBJ2-5; possible D gene TRBD1, 6 bases. The CDR3 has 11 residues. Per germline, CDR1 DFQATT and CDR2 SNEGSKA (reference sequence). V was clipped by 6 bases and J by 11 bases, with 16 bases between them.

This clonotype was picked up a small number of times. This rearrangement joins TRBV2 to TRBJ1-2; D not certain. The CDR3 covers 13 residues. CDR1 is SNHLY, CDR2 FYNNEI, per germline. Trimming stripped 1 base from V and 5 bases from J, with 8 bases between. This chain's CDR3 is CASSEDKGYGYTF. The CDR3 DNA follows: TGTGCCAGCAGTGAAGACAAGGGATATGGCTACACCTTC.

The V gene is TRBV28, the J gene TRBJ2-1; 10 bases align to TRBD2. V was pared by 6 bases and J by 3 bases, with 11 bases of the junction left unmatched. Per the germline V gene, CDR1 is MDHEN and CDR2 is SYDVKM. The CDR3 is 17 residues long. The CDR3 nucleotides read TGTGCCAGCAGCGTGGGAACCGGGACTAGCGACTACAATGAGCAGTTCTTC. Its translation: CASSVGTGTSDYNEQFF.

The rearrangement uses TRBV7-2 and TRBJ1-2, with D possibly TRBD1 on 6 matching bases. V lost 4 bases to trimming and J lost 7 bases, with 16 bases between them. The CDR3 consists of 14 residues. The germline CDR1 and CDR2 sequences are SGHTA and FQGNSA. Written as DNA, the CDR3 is TGTGCCAGCAGCTCCGCCGGGGGCTTAGCTGGCTACACCTTC. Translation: CASSSAGGLAGYTF.

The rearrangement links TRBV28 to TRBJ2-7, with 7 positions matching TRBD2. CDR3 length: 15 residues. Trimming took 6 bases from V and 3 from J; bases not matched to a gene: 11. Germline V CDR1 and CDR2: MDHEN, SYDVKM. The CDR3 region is CASSPGTTSFYEQYF. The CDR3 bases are TGTGCCAGCAGCCCTGGTACGACTAGCTTCTACGAGCAGTACTTC.

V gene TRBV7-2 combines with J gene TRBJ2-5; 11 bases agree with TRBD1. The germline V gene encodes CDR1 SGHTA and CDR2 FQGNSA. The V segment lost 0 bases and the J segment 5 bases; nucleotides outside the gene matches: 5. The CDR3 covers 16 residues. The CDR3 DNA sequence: TGTGCCAGCAGCTTAGCTCGGACAGGGGGCACGGAGACCCAGTACTTC. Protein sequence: CASSLARTGGTETQYF.